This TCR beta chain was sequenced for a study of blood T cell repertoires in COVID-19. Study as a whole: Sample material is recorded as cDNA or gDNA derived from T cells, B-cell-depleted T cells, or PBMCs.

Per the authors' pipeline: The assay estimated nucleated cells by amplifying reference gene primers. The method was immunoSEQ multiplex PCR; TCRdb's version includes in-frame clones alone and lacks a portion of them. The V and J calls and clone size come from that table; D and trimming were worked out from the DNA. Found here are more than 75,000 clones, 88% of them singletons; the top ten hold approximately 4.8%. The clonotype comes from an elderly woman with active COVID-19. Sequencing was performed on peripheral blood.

For the CDR3, the DNA is TGTGCCAGCGGACCACCGGGACACTCATATCAGCCCCAGCATTTT. The encoded protein is CASGPPGHSYQPQHF. J is TRBJ1-5 and V is TRBV19; tentative D call: TRBD1 (6 bases). V was pared by 9 bases and J by 5 bases, with 20 bases between. The germline CDR1 and CDR2 sequences are LNHDA and SQIVND (reference sequence). The CDR3 totals 15 residues. Using reference TRBV19 and TRBJ1-5 for the parts outside the CDR3, the full variable domain is DGGITQSPKYLFRKEGQNVTLSCEQNLNHDAMYWYRQDPGQGLRLIYYSQIVNDFQKGDIAEGYSVSREKKESFPLTVTSAQKNPTAFYLCASGPPGHSYQPQHFGDGTRLSIL.